Below, 20 T cell receptor beta chains from the same sample are listed, as sequenced in a study of blood T cell repertoires in COVID-19 (dated by TCRdb to 2020 to 2022). Preparation of the library involved the immunoSEQ multiplex PCR assay. TCRdb carries this immuneACCESS record with in-frame sequences only. Its versions omit some clonotypes, under half of them owing to an unresolved V gene in the studies checked, with the rest unexplained. This sample has some 250,000 clones in its table, and approximately 90% of those were observed once. Just over 7% of the sample is in the top ten clones. The sequencing input was peripheral blood. The receptors derive from a man in his 60s who had recovered from COVID-19.

The chain has TRBV29-1 and TRBJ2-7, with 8 bases identical to TRBD2. The CDR3 sequence is 13 residues long. Germline lookup yields CDR1 SQVTM and CDR2 ANQGSEA. The V segment lost 7 bases and the J segment 2 bases; nucleotides outside the gene matches: 7. The DNA for the CDR3 is TGCAGCGCCCGGGGGGGACGGACCTACGAGCAGTACTTC. This encodes CSARGGRTYEQYF.

This clone was detected a few times. The V call is TRBV4-1, the J call TRBJ1-4; 10 nucleotides agree with TRBD1. Trimming removed 2 bases from V and 13 bases from J; junction bases left unmatched: 10. This CDR3 comprises 15 residues. Germline lookup yields CDR1 MGHRA and CDR2 YSYEKL. The CDR3 loop is CASSQPDRGRTRLFF. The CDR3 nucleotides read TGCGCCAGCAGCCAACCCGACAGGGGGCGAACGAGACTGTTTTTT.

The chain carries TRBV3-1 (or the pseudogene TRBV3-2) and TRBJ1-3; no definite D call. V was pared by 2 bases and J by 0 bases, with 8 bases between. The CDR3 totals 15 residues. Germline CDR1 and CDR2: LGHDT and YNNKEL (reference sequence). The CDR3 DNA reads as TGTGCCAGCAGCCAACCGGGAGTCTCTGGAAACACCATATATTTT. Translation gives CASSQPGVSGNTIYF.

V gene TRBV6-1 combines with J gene TRBJ1-5; 9 bases fit TRBD1. This CDR3 has 17 residues. Germline CDR1 is MNHNS and CDR2 is SASEGT. V lost 4 bases to trimming and J lost 2 bases; unmatched junction nucleotides: 9. CDR3 region: CASSGRDRVRGNQPQHF. The CDR3 region has the DNA TGTGCCAGCAGTGGCAGGGACAGGGTTAGGGGCAATCAGCCCCAGCATTTT.

V gene TRBV11-3 combines with J gene TRBJ2-3; D perhaps matches TRBD2 (6 bases). CDR1 and CDR2 (germline): SGHNT, YENEEA. The CDR3 totals 16 residues. Trimming pared 1 base from V and 1 base from J, leaving 12 bases between. The CDR3 nucleotides read TGTGCCAGCAGCTTAGGACCGGGACTCGGCACAGATACGCAGTATTTT. This codes for CASSLGPGLGTDTQYF.

This chain uses TRBV7-6 with TRBJ1-1, with 8 bases identical to TRBD1. The germline V gene has CDR1 SGHVS and CDR2 FNYEAQ. The V and J ends lost 1 base and 6 bases, in that order; junction bases with no gene match: 4. This CDR3 spans 14 amino acids. The CDR3 DNA follows: TGTGCCAGCAGCTTAGGCGGACAGGGCTCTGAAGCTTTCTTT. It is translated as CASSLGGQGSEAFF.

This chain links TRBV9 with TRBJ2-3; 14 nucleotides match TRBD2. Unmatched junction bases numbered 4, after V lost 0 bases and J lost 13 bases. Germline V gives CDR1 SGDLS, CDR2 YYNGEE. The CDR3 runs 14 residues. The CDR3 bases are TGTGCCAGCAGCGTAGGGACTAGCGGGGGGCTCAAGTATTTT. As protein: CASSVGTSGGLKYF.

The rearrangement links TRBV5-1 to TRBJ2-2, with 8 bases fitting TRBD1. Germline lookup yields CDR1 SGHRS and CDR2 YFSETQ. V shed 4 bases, J shed 12 bases, and the junction held 5 bases outside the gene matches. CDR3 size: 12 residues. CDR3 bases: TGCGCCAGCAGCCCCGACAGGGGTAAGCTGTTTTTT. This codes for CASSPDRGKLFF.

A single count supports this clone. This chain connects TRBV11-2 to TRBJ2-1, with TRBD2 identical over 9 bases. Germline V gene data show CDR1 as SGHAT and CDR2 as FQNNGV. The trim removed 6 bases at V and 3 bases at J, leaving 3 bases unmatched. The CDR3 is 14 amino acids. For the CDR3, the DNA is TGTGCCAGCAGACGACTAGCGGTCTACAATGAGCAGTTCTTC. Protein: CASRRLAVYNEQFF.

About this clone itself: Other DNA sequences of this sample code for an identical CDR3. The V and J genes are TRBV30 and TRBJ1-6, with TRBD1 as a possible D gene (6 bases). CDR3 length: 13 residues. Germline V gene data show CDR1 as GTSNPN and CDR2 as SVGIG (reference sequence). Between the trimmed V and J ends, which lost 3 bases and 7 bases, there was a span of 10 bases. CDR3: CAWRRQGNSPLHF. CDR3 bases: TGTGCCTGGAGAAGGCAGGGGAATTCACCCCTCCACTTT.

The chain joins TRBV24-1 to TRBJ2-1; 7 nucleotides match TRBD2. Germline CDR1 is KGHDR and CDR2 is SFDVKD. The CDR3 extends over 16 amino acids. Trimming removed 4 bases from V and 6 bases from J; junction bases left unmatched: 11. The CDR3 is CATSDRSGLVPNEQFF. The CDR3 DNA reads as TGTGCCACCAGTGACAGGTCCGGACTAGTCCCCAATGAGCAGTTCTTC.

This clone has a handful of counts. The chain is built from TRBV9 and TRBJ2-1, with D unresolved. In germline, CDR1 is SGDLS, CDR2 YYNGEE. V lost 3 bases and J lost 2, with 12 bases in between. The CDR3 sequence is 15 residues long. The CDR3 protein is CASSEAGGPYNEQFF. Written as DNA, the CDR3 is TGTGCCAGCAGCGAGGCCGGCGGCCCCTACAATGAGCAGTTCTTC.

The chain carries TRBV5-1 and TRBJ2-2; 10 positions agree with TRBD1. CDR1 and CDR2 (germline): SGHRS, YFSETQ. The CDR3 loop spans 14 amino acids. With V trimmed by 3 bases and J by 7 bases, 3 bases remained unmatched. CDR3 coding DNA: TGCGCCAGCAGCTCGGGACAGGGGAACGGGGAGCTGTTTTTT. Protein product: CASSSGQGNGELFF.

The J gene is TRBJ1-1, the V gene TRBV28; D not resolved. The germline V and J ends were trimmed by 6 bases and 3 bases, with 11 bases remaining between them. The germline CDR1 and CDR2 sequences are MDHEN and SYDVKM. The CDR3 is made up of 13 amino acids. The CDR3 is CASRRRSDTEAFF. CDR3 nucleotide sequence: TGTGCCAGCAGACGAAGGAGTGACACTGAAGCTTTCTTT.

The chain has TRBV7-2 and TRBJ2-3, with a possible D match to TRBD2 (7 bases). The CDR3 extends over 15 amino acids. Trimming removed 1 base at V and 2 bases at J, with 10 bases between. From germline, CDR1 is SGHTA and CDR2 FQGNSA. The CDR3 DNA reads TGTGCCAGCAGCTTAGGGGGGGGCCTCACAGATACGCAGTATTTT. Translation: CASSLGGGLTDTQYF.

The chain is built from TRBV5-1 and TRBJ1-2; perhaps TRBD1 as D (6 bases). The ends were cut back, 2 bases at V and 5 bases at J, with 16 bases in the middle. CDR1 is SGHRS and CDR2 is YFSETQ in the germline V gene. The CDR3 totals 15 residues. CDR3 protein: CASSFMAGERYGYTF. The DNA for the CDR3 is TGCGCCAGCAGCTTCATGGCAGGGGAGAGGTATGGCTACACCTTC.

V is TRBV7-6 and J is TRBJ2-7, with TRBD2 matching 8 bases. Losses at the gene ends were 5 bases for V and 4 bases for J; bases not matched to a gene: 13. In germline, CDR1 is SGHVS, CDR2 FNYEAQ. The CDR3 totals 16 residues. The CDR3 reads CASSRDVPGGMYEQYF. The CDR3 DNA sequence: TGTGCCAGCAGCCGAGACGTGCCGGGGGGGATGTACGAGCAGTACTTC.

The J gene is TRBJ2-3, the V gene TRBV24-1; 12 nucleotides line up with TRBD1. J was trimmed by 7 bases and V by 5 bases; bases with no gene match: 6. This CDR3 has 15 amino acids. Germline V gene data show CDR1 as KGHDR and CDR2 as SFDVKD. CDR3 in DNA: TGTGCCACCAGTGTCCCGGGACAGGGGGCATATACGCAGTATTTT. This sequence encodes CATSVPGQGAYTQYF.

The V and J genes are TRBV4-2 and TRBJ2-3; the D is unclear. V was pared by 1 base and J by 2 bases, with 7 bases between. Germline V lookup: CDR1 LGHNA, CDR2 YNFKEQ. This CDR3 spans 14 amino acids. CDR3 nucleotide sequence: TGTGCCAGCAGCCAAGGCAGTAACACAGATACGCAGTATTTT. Translating it yields CASSQGSNTDTQYF.

This chain uses TRBV6-6 with TRBJ1-1, with D uncertain. The CDR3 covers 11 residues. CDR1 MNHNY and CDR2 SVGAGI come from the germline V gene (reference sequence). V was pared by 6 bases and J by 2 bases, with 4 bases between. The CDR3 bases are TGTGCCAGCAGGACAAACACTGAAGCTTTCTTT. It specifies CASRTNTEAFF.